These T cell receptor beta chains were read from a single sample in a study of glioma-infiltrating T cells after dendritic cell vaccination. Using immunoSEQ multiplex PCR, the repertoire was profiled, and TCRdb retains in-frame clones only, with some absent. The sample includes just under 85,000 clones, 80% to 90% seen only once; the top ten take approximately 2.9%. The specimen comprised blood, sampled before dendritic cell vaccination. The receptors stem from a human donor with glioblastoma. CDR3s include the opening cysteine and the closing phenylalanine or tryptophan. D genes are given only for firm matches. Clone size is given for some rows only: seen once, a few or many times, or a class if the clone is expanded.

V	size	J	D	DNA	CDR3
TRBV19	once	TRBJ2-1	TRBD2	TGTGCCAGTACCACGACTAGCGGGGGACGATACAATGAGCAGTTCTTC	CASTTTSGGRYNEQFF
TRBV19	few	TRBJ1-4	TRBD1	TGTGCCAGTAGTATAGCCCAGACAGGGGGCCGAGAAAAACTGTTTTTT	CASSIAQTGGREKLFF
TRBV7-3	few	TRBJ2-7	.	TGTGCCAGCAGCCCCTTCGAGAGGACGGGAGTAACCTACGAGCAGTACTTC	CASSPFERTGVTYEQYF
TRBV19	.	TRBJ2-3	.	TGTGCCAGTAGTAAGTCTATAGCTAGCACAGATACGCAGTATTTT	CASSKSIASTDTQYF
TRBV30	.	TRBJ1-4	TRBD1	TGTGCCTGGAGTCTCGGACAGGGGAGTGAAAAACTGTTTTTT	CAWSLGQGSEKLFF
TRBV15	.	TRBJ1-5	TRBD1	TGTGCCACCAGCATATCTAGCCGACAGGGGGAATGGCCCCAGCATTTT	CATSISSRQGEWPQHF
TRBV4-1	.	TRBJ1-1	TRBD1	TGCGCCAGCAGCCAAGAGCAGGGGGCTTACACTGAAGCTTTCTTT	CASSQEQGAYTEAFF
TRBV6-1	.	TRBJ1-2	.	TGTGCCAGCAGTCCCGACGGAGCCTATGGCTACACCTTC	CASSPDGAYGYTF
TRBV7-2	.	TRBJ1-1	.	TGTGCCAGCAGCTTAGACAGGATCAACACTGAAGCTTTCTTT	CASSLDRINTEAFF
TRBV5-5	.	TRBJ1-6	TRBD1	TGTGCCAGCAGCTCCGGGACAGATAATTCACCCCTCCACTTT	CASSSGTDNSPLHF
TRBV28	.	TRBJ1-4	.	TGTGCCAGCAACTCCGGGACAACCCATGAAAAACTGTTTTTT	CASNSGTTHEKLFF
TRBV4-1	.	TRBJ1-5	.	TGCGCCAGCAGCCAAGGTGGGGCTAACAATCAGCCCCAGCATTTT	CASSQGGANNQPQHF
TRBV5-1	.	TRBJ2-5	TRBD2	TGCGCCAGCAGCTTCGGAGCGGGGGGGCCTGAGACCCAGTACTTC	CASSFGAGGPETQYF
TRBV5-1	.	TRBJ2-7	.	TGCGCCAGCAGCTTGGCTTCTCCGGGACAAACCAACGAGCAGTACTTC	CASSLASPGQTNEQYF
TRBV19	.	TRBJ1-2	.	TGTGCCAGTAGTCCTCCCTTTGGAGGGCGGTATGGCTACACCTTC	CASSPPFGGRYGYTF
TRBV19	.	TRBJ1-1	.	TGTGCCAGTATCGTAGGGAGGGGCACTGAAGCTTTCTTT	CASIVGRGTEAFF
TRBV7-9	.	TRBJ2-5	.	TGTGCCAGCAGCTTGGGCAGCCAAGAGACCCAGTACTTC	CASSLGSQETQYF
TRBV4-1	.	TRBJ2-7	.	TGCGCCAGCAGTCCTAGGGGGGGTGTCTTCCTCGAGCAGTACTTC	CASSPRGGVFLEQYF
TRBV5-1	.	TRBJ2-3	TRBD1	TGCGCCAGCAGCTTGACAGGGGGGCTACCACCTAGCACAGATACGCAGTATTTT	CASSLTGGLPPSTDTQYF
TRBV19	.	TRBJ1-2	TRBD1	TGTGCCAGTAGTACCCCGGGACAGGGGATGGAGGGCTACACCTTC	CASSTPGQGMEGYTF
TRBV14	.	TRBJ2-7	TRBD2	TGTGCCAGCAGCCAAGTCGGAAGCGGGGTCTACGAGCAGTACTTC	CASSQVGSGVYEQYF
TRBV9	.	TRBJ2-1	.	TGTGCCAGCAGCCGGGACACCGAAATACCGTTCTTC	CASSRDTEIPFF
TRBV10-3	.	TRBJ2-1	TRBD2	TGTGCCATCAGTGAATCTAGCGGGGGTACATACAATGAGCAGTTCTTC	CAISESSGGTYNEQFF
TRBV30	.	TRBJ2-7	.	TGTGCCTGGAGTCCGGGAACGGTCTCCTACGAGCAGTACTTC	CAWSPGTVSYEQYF
TRBV27	.	TRBJ1-2	.	TGTGCCAGCAGTCCAGGTCGGGGCTACACCTTC	CASSPGRGYTF
TRBV5-6	.	TRBJ2-1	TRBD1	TGTGCCAGCAGCTTGGAGGGACAGGGGGCCCATGAGCAGTTCTTC	CASSLEGQGAHEQFF